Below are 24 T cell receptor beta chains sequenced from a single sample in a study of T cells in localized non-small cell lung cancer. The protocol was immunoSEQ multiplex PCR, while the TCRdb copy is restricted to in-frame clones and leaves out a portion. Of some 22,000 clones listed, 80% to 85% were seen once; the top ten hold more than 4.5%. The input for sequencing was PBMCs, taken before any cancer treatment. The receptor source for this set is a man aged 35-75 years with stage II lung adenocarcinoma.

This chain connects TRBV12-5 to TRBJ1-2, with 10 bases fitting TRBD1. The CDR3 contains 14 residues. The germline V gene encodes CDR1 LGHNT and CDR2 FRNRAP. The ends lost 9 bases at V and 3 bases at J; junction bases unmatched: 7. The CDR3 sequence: CASGTGASHYGYTF. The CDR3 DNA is TGTGCTAGCGGGACAGGGGCCAGTCACTATGGCTACACCTTC.

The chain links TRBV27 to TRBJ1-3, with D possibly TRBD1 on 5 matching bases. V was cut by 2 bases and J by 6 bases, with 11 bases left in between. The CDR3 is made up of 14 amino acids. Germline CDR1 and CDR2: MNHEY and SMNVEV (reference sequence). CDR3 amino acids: CASSLRDGANTIYF. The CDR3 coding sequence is TGTGCCAGCAGTTTAAGGGACGGAGCAAACACCATATATTTT.

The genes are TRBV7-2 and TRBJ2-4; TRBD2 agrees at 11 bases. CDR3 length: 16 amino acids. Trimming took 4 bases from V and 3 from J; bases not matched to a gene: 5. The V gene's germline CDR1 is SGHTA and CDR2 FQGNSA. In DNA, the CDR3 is TGTGCCAGCAGCTCCGGGACTAGCGGTTTCAAAAACATTCAGTACTTC. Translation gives CASSSGTSGFKNIQYF.

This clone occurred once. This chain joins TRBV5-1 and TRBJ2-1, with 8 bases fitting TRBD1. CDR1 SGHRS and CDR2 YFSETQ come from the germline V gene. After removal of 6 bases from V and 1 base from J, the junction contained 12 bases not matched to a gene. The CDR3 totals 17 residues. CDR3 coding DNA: TGCGCCAGCACGGGTTCAGGGGGCTTCGTTTCCTACAATGAGCAGTTCTTC. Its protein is CASTGSGGFVSYNEQFF.

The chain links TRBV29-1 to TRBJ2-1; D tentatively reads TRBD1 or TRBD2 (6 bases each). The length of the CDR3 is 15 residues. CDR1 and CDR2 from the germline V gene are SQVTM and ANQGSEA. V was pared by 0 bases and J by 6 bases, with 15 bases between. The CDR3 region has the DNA TGCAGCGTTGAAGACGGGGGACACCGGGGCAATGAGCAGTTCTTC. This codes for CSVEDGGHRGNEQFF.

The CDR3 protein is CASSFLGTAPTNEKLFF. The CDR3, as DNA: TGTGCCAGCAGTTTCCTGGGAACAGCTCCAACTAATGAAAAACTGTTTTTT. V is TRBV27 and J is TRBJ1-4, with D hard to call. The CDR3 contains 17 residues. CDR1 is MNHEY and CDR2 is SMNVEV in the germline V gene (reference sequence). Trimming took 3 bases from V and 0 from J, leaving 14 bases between them.

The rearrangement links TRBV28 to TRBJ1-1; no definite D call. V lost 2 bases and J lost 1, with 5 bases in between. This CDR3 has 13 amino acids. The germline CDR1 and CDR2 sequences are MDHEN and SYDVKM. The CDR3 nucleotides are TGTGCCAGCAGTTTAATGTGGAACACTGAAGCTTTCTTT. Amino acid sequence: CASSLMWNTEAFF. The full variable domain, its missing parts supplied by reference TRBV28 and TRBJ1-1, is DVKVTQSSRYLVKRTGEKVFLECVQDMDHENMFWYRQDPGLGLRLIYFSYDVKMKEKGDIPEGYSVSREKKERFSLILESASTNQTSMYLCASSLMWNTEAFFGQGTRLTVV.

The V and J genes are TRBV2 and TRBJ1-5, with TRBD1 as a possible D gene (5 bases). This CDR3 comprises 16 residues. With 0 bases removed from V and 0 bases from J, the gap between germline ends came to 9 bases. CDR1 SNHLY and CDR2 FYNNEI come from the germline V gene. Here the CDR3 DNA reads TGTGCCAGCAGTGAAGCTTGGGGCTATAGCAATCAGCCCCAGCATTTT. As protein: CASSEAWGYSNQPQHF. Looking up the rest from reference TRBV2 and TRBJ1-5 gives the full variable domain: EPEVTQTPSHQVTQMGQEVILRCVPISNHLYFYWYRQILGQKVEFLVSFYNNEISEKSEIFDDQFSVERPDGSNFTLKIRSTKLEDSAMYFCASSEAWGYSNQPQHFGDGTRLSIL.

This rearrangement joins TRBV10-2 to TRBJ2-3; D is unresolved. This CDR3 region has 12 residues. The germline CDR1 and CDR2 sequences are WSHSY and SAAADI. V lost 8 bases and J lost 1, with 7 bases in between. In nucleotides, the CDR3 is TGCGCCAGCGCATGGGGCACAGATACGCAGTATTTT. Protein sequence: CASAWGTDTQYF.

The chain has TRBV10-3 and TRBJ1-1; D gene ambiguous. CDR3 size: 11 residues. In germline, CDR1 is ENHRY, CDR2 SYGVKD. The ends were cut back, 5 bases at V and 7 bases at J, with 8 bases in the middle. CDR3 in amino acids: CAISRESEAFF. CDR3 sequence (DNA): TGTGCCATCAGTAGGGAGAGTGAAGCTTTCTTT.

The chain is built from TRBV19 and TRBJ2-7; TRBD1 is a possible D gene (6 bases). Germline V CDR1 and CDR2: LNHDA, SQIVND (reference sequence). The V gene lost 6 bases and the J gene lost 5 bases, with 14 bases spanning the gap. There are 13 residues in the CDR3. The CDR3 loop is CASSQQGADEQYF. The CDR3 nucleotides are TGTGCCAGTAGCCAACAGGGAGCCGACGAGCAGTACTTC.

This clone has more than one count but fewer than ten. The CDR3, as DNA: TGTGCCATCAGTGGGGGTAGGGATGGCAATCAGCCCCAGCATTTT. The encoded protein is CAISGGRDGNQPQHF. The chain uses TRBV10-3 and TRBJ1-5, with unresolved D. Germline assignment: CDR1 ENHRY and CDR2 SYGVKD. CDR3 length: 15 residues. V lost 4 bases to trimming and J lost 2 bases, with 12 bases between them.

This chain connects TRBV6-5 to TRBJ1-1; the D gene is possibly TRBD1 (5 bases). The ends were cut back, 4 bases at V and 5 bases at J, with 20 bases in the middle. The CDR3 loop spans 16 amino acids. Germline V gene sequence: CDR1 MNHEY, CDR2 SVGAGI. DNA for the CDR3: TGTGCCAGCAGTTCCAACTCCGGGGCCGGGGGGACTGAAGCTTTCTTT. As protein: CASSSNSGAGGTEAFF.

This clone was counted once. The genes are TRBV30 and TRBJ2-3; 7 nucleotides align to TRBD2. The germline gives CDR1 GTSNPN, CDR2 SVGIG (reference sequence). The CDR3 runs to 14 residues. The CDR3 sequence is CAGRRGGSTDTQYF. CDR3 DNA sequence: TGTGCTGGAAGGCGCGGGGGATCTACAGATACGCAGTATTTT.

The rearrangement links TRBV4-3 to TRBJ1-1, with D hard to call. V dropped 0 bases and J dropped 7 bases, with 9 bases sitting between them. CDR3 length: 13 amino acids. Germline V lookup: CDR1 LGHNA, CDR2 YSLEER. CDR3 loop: CASSQDLGIEAFF. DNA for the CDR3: TGCGCCAGCAGCCAAGATCTCGGAATTGAAGCTTTCTTT.

In nucleotides, the CDR3 is TGTGCCAGCAGCCCGGACTTCTACGAGCAGTACTTC. This sequence encodes CASSPDFYEQYF. The chain has TRBV14 and TRBJ2-7; the D gene is possibly TRBD2 (5 bases). Trimming cost V 4 bases and J 3 bases, with 7 bases left between them. The CDR3 is 12 residues long. Germline CDR1 reads SGHDN; CDR2 reads FVKESK.

CDR3 in DNA: TGTGCCATCTCCGGGGGGCAGGTGAACACTGAAGCTTTCTTT. Its translation: CAISGGQVNTEAFF. V gene TRBV6-6 combines with J gene TRBJ1-1; perhaps TRBD1 as D (6 bases). Germline V gene sequence: CDR1 MNHNY, CDR2 SVGAGI (reference sequence). This CDR3 has 14 residues. Between the trimmed V and J ends, which lost 10 bases and 0 bases, there was a span of 15 bases.

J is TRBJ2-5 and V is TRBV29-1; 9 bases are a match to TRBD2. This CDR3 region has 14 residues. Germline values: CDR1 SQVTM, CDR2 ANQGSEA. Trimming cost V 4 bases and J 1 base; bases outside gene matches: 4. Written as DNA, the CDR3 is TGCAGCGTTGCTAGGACTAGCGCCCAAGAGACCCAGTACTTC. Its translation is CSVARTSAQETQYF.

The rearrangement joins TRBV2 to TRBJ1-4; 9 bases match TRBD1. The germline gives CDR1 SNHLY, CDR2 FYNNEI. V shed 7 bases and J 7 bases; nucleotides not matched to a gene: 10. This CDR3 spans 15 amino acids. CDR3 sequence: CASTRGQGQSEKLFF. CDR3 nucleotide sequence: TGTGCCAGCACCCGGGGACAGGGACAGAGTGAAAAACTGTTTTTT.

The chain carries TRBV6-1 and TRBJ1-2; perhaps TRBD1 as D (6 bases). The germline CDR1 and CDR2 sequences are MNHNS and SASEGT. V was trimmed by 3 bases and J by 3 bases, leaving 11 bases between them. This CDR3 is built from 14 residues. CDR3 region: CASSEQGKDYGYTF. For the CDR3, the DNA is TGTGCCAGCAGTGAGCAGGGGAAGGACTATGGCTACACCTTC.

The DNA for the CDR3 is TGTGCCAGCAGTTACTCCAATGGGGGCAATCAGCCCCAGCATTTT. Encoded protein: CASSYSNGGNQPQHF. This chain joins TRBV6-5 and TRBJ1-5; D remains ambiguous. The V gene lost 0 bases and the J gene lost 2 bases, with 8 bases spanning the gap. The CDR3 has 15 amino acids. Per germline, CDR1 MNHEY and CDR2 SVGAGI.

CDR3 residues: CASSPTVNTEAFF. In DNA form, the CDR3 reads TGTGCCAGTAGCCCGACGGTGAACACTGAAGCTTTCTTT. The genes are TRBV19 and TRBJ1-1; D is ambiguous. Per the germline V gene, CDR1 is LNHDA and CDR2 is SQIVND (reference sequence). The CDR3 contains 13 residues. Trimming took 6 bases from V and 0 from J, leaving 8 bases between them.

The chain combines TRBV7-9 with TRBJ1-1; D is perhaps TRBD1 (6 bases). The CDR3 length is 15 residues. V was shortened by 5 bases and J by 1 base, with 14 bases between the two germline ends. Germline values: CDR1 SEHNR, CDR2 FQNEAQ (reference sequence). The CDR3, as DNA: TGTGCCAGCAGCCAGGGGATCTTAGGGAACACTGAAGCTTTCTTT. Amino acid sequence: CASSQGILGNTEAFF.

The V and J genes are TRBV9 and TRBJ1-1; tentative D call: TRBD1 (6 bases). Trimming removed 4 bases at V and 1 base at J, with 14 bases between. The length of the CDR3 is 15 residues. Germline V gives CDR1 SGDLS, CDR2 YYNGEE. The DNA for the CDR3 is TGTGCCAGCAGCTACAGCCCGGGACAGAACACTGAAGCTTTCTTT. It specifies CASSYSPGQNTEAFF.